This entry lists 25 T cell receptor beta chains sequenced from one sample in a study of blood T cell repertoires in COVID-19. TCRdb's copy holds only in-frame clones and misses some; the assay was immunoSEQ multiplex PCR. The sample records around 130,000 clones, 85% to 90% being singletons. Sequencing was carried out using peripheral blood. Source of these receptors: a man in his sixties or seventies with active COVID-19.

This chain uses TRBV7-9 with TRBJ2-1, with D perhaps TRBD1 (5 bases). The CDR3 spans 16 residues. V shed 5 bases and J shed 3 bases, with 17 bases lying between them. Germline V CDR1 and CDR2: SEHNR, FQNEAQ (reference sequence). For the CDR3, the DNA is TGTGCCAGCAGCCCACTTGGGGCTTCAGTCTACAATGAGCAGTTCTTC. This translates into CASSPLGASVYNEQFF.

The chain uses TRBV7-2 and TRBJ2-7, with D tentatively TRBD2 (5 bases). Germline CDR1 reads SGHTA; CDR2 reads FQGNSA. CDR3 length equals 15 residues. Trimming removed 1 base at V and 4 bases at J, with 14 bases between. The CDR3 loop is CASSLEGAGEYEQYF. As DNA, the CDR3 is TGTGCCAGCAGCTTAGAGGGTGCGGGCGAGTACGAGCAGTACTTC.

The chain recombines TRBV11-2 with TRBJ2-2; a possible D gene is TRBD2 (6 bases). CDR3 size: 16 residues. Germline V CDR1 and CDR2: SGHAT, FQNNGV. V was cut by 1 base and J by 8 bases, with 17 bases left in between. The CDR3 loop is CASSLGTNPWSGELFF. CDR3 DNA sequence: TGTGCCAGCAGCTTAGGGACTAACCCATGGAGTGGGGAGCTGTTTTTT.

The V gene is TRBV7-2, the J gene TRBJ1-5; perhaps TRBD1 as D (5 bases). The length of the CDR3 is 14 residues. Germline V gives CDR1 SGHTA, CDR2 FQGNSA. V was clipped by 6 bases and J by 0 bases, with 9 bases between them. The CDR3 nucleotides are TGTGCCAGCAGGTCGACAGATAGCAATCAGCCCCAGCATTTT. Its protein is CASRSTDSNQPQHF.

J is TRBJ1-1 and V is TRBV28; 8 positions match TRBD1. The CDR3 is 14 amino acids. Germline-derived CDR1 and CDR2 are MDHEN and SYDVKM. V shed 6 bases and J 5 bases; nucleotides not matched to a gene: 8. Written as DNA, the CDR3 is TGTGCCAGCAGCGACGCCGGGACAGGAACTGAAGCTTTCTTT. Its translation: CASSDAGTGTEAFF.

The chain joins TRBV2 to TRBJ2-5, with 9 positions matching TRBD2. Germline V gives CDR1 SNHLY, CDR2 FYNNEI. The ends lost 8 bases at V and 7 bases at J; junction bases unmatched: 14. The CDR3 consists of 15 residues. The CDR3 coding sequence is TGTGCCAGCGGGGGAGGGCTAGCGGGGCCGGGGACCCAGTACTTC. It translates to CASGGGLAGPGTQYF. The variable domain in full, completed from reference TRBV2 and TRBJ2-5, reads EPEVTQTPSHQVTQMGQEVILRCVPISNHLYFYWYRQILGQKVEFLVSFYNNEISEKSEIFDDQFSVERPDGSNFTLKIRSTKLEDSAMYFCASGGGLAGPGTQYFGPGTRLLVL.

This clone was recorded only once. The CDR3 sequence is CASSTVAGGLEDTGELFF. The CDR3 DNA sequence: TGTGCCAGTAGTACAGTAGCGGGAGGCTTAGAGGACACCGGGGAGCTGTTTTTT. This chain joins TRBV19 and TRBJ2-2; 10 bases fit TRBD2. Germline CDR1 reads LNHDA; CDR2 reads SQIVND (reference sequence). CDR3 length: 18 residues. The V and J ends lost 4 bases and 3 bases, in that order; junction bases with no gene match: 11.

In this sample, this clone turned up once. V gene TRBV20-1 combines with J gene TRBJ2-7; D gene unclear. This CDR3 is built from 11 residues. Germline CDR1 is DFQATT and CDR2 is SNEGSKA (reference sequence). V lost 0 bases to trimming and J lost 5 bases, with 5 bases between them. This CDR3 reads CSARDHHEQYF. The CDR3 region has the DNA TGCAGTGCTAGAGATCATCACGAGCAGTACTTC.

The gene calls are TRBV24-1 and TRBJ1-2, with D uncertain. This CDR3 contains 14 residues. The germline CDR1 and CDR2 sequences are KGHDR and SFDVKD. Trimming took off 0 bases at V and 2 bases at J, with 6 bases between the two ends. Here the CDR3 reads CATSDLTRNYGYTF. As DNA, the CDR3 is TGTGCCACCAGTGATTTGACTCGAAACTATGGCTACACCTTC.

The gene calls are TRBV28 and TRBJ2-1; D not certain. V lost 6 bases and J 9 bases, leaving 9 bases between the germline ends. Germline values: CDR1 MDHEN, CDR2 SYDVKM. CDR3 size: 11 residues. The CDR3 nucleotides are TGTGCCAGCAGGTATATCAGTGAGCAGTTCTTC. Protein product: CASRYISEQFF.

The gene calls are TRBV28 and TRBJ2-7, with D possibly matching TRBD2 (6 bases). Germline CDR1 is MDHEN and CDR2 is SYDVKM. V was clipped by 6 bases and J by 6 bases, with 15 bases between them. There are 13 residues in the CDR3. CDR3 region: CASRLGLGGEQYF. The CDR3 region has the DNA TGTGCCAGCAGACTAGGGCTGGGAGGCGAGCAGTACTTC.

The genes are TRBV7-2 and TRBJ2-6; 12 nucleotides match TRBD1. The CDR3 has 15 residues. CDR1 is SGHTA, CDR2 FQGNSA, per germline. J lost 4 bases, V lost 8 bases, and 3 bases had no gene match. CDR3 residues: CASGTGGAGANVLTF. CDR3 coding DNA: TGTGCCAGCGGGACAGGGGGCGCCGGGGCCAACGTCCTGACTTTC.

The chain combines TRBV7-9 with TRBJ1-1; 7 nucleotides line up with TRBD1. J gave up 5 bases and V 0 bases, and 3 bases lay outside the gene matches. Germline assignment: CDR1 SEHNR and CDR2 FQNEAQ (reference sequence). CDR3 length: 14 amino acids. Written as DNA, the CDR3 is TGTGCCAGCAGCTTAGCCCTGGGACAGACTGAAGCTTTCTTT. It specifies CASSLALGQTEAFF. Drawing the rest from reference TRBV7-9 and TRBJ1-1, the complete variable domain is DTGVSQNPRHKITKRGQNVTFRCDPISEHNRLYWYRQTLGQGPEFLTYFQNEAQLEKSRLLSDRFSAERPKGSFSTLEIQRTEQGDSAMYLCASSLALGQTEAFFGQGTRLTVV.

The gene calls are TRBV28 and TRBJ1-2; D unclear. Trimming removed 6 bases from V and 8 bases from J, with 16 bases in between. The CDR3 is made up of 13 amino acids. CDR1 and CDR2 (germline): MDHEN, SYDVKM. CDR3 protein: CASRGPSKRGYTF. The DNA for the CDR3 is TGTGCCAGCAGAGGACCCTCTAAGCGGGGCTACACCTTC.

This chain uses TRBV28 with TRBJ2-5; possible D gene TRBD2, 6 bases. V was clipped by 2 bases and J by 5 bases, with 18 bases between them. Germline lookup yields CDR1 MDHEN and CDR2 SYDVKM. The CDR3 runs 16 residues. CDR3 protein: CASSLGGTDTGETQYF. Here the CDR3 DNA reads TGTGCCAGCAGTTTAGGAGGGACTGATACGGGGGAGACCCAGTACTTC.

The chain joins TRBV10-3 to TRBJ1-1, with D perhaps matching TRBD1 (6 bases). The CDR3 loop spans 16 amino acids. Deletions cut 3 bases from V and 1 base from J, with 15 bases between. The V gene's germline CDR1 is ENHRY and CDR2 SYGVKD. Here the CDR3 DNA reads TGTGCCATCAGTGACCCCCTCACAGGGCCGAACACTGAAGCTTTCTTT. It is translated as CAISDPLTGPNTEAFF.

The CDR3 spells CASSIQSGARANVLTF. Here the CDR3 DNA reads TGTGCCAGTAGTATTCAGAGTGGGGCGAGGGCCAACGTCCTGACTTTC. The chain links TRBV19 to TRBJ2-6; tentative D call: TRBD1 (5 bases). CDR1 LNHDA and CDR2 SQIVND come from the germline V gene (reference sequence). CDR3 length equals 16 residues. Trimming shortened V by 3 bases and J by 5 bases, and 14 bases separated the two germline ends.

The J gene is TRBJ1-1, the V gene TRBV7-2; perhaps TRBD1 as D (5 bases). The germline V gene has CDR1 SGHTA and CDR2 FQGNSA. With 5 bases removed from V and 1 base from J, the gap between germline ends came to 14 bases. The CDR3 length is 15 residues. The CDR3 region is CASSPRVNWNTEAFF. The CDR3 nucleotides read TGTGCCAGCAGCCCCAGGGTCAACTGGAACACTGAAGCTTTCTTT.

The rearrangement joins TRBV12-3 or TRBV12-4 to TRBJ1-1, with 8 bases that match TRBD1. The CDR3 contains 12 residues. After removal of 10 bases from V and 7 bases from J, the junction contained 8 bases not matched to a gene. The CDR3 sequence is CATSTGVIEAFF. In DNA form, the CDR3 reads TGTGCCACCTCGACAGGGGTTATTGAAGCTTTCTTT.

The chain combines TRBV5-6 with TRBJ2-7; tentative D call: TRBD1 (5 bases). Trimming left V 1 base short and J 2 bases short, with 10 bases between. CDR3 size: 14 residues. Germline-derived CDR1 and CDR2 are SGHDT and YYEEEE. The CDR3 sequence is CASSLSGIPYEQYF. In DNA form, the CDR3 reads TGTGCCAGCAGCTTGTCAGGGATCCCCTACGAGCAGTACTTC.

The rearrangement joins TRBV28 to TRBJ1-5, with a possible D match to TRBD1 (5 bases). The germline CDR1 and CDR2 sequences are MDHEN and SYDVKM. Trimming left V 6 bases short and J 3 bases short, with 15 bases between. The CDR3 consists of 15 residues. The CDR3 DNA sequence: TGTGCCAGCAGCCGGGGGGGAATGGACAATCAGCCCCAGCATTTT. Protein: CASSRGGMDNQPQHF. The complete variable domain, with remaining parts taken from reference TRBV28 and TRBJ1-5, reads DVKVTQSSRYLVKRTGEKVFLECVQDMDHENMFWYRQDPGLGLRLIYFSYDVKMKEKGDIPEGYSVSREKKERFSLILESASTNQTSMYLCASSRGGMDNQPQHFGDGTRLSIL.

The chain recombines TRBV27 with TRBJ2-1, with 16 bases that match TRBD2. With V trimmed by 0 bases and J by 3 bases, 2 bases remained unmatched. Germline V lookup: CDR1 MNHEY, CDR2 SMNVEV (reference sequence). The length of the CDR3 is 18 residues. CDR3: CASSLSGTSGRVYNEQFF. CDR3 in DNA: TGTGCCAGCAGTTTATCCGGGACTAGCGGGAGGGTCTACAATGAGCAGTTCTTC.

The chain recombines TRBV5-1 with TRBJ2-3; D gene uncertain. CDR3 length: 16 amino acids. Germline V lookup: CDR1 SGHRS, CDR2 YFSETQ. Trimming took 0 bases from V and 8 from J, leaving 19 bases between them. The CDR3 protein is CASSLDSKPPPGTQYF. DNA for the CDR3: TGCGCCAGCAGCTTGGACTCCAAGCCACCCCCGGGTACGCAGTATTTT.

The chain uses TRBV6-5 and TRBJ1-2; TRBD1 is a possible D gene (6 bases). There are 15 residues in the CDR3. From germline, CDR1 is MNHEY and CDR2 SVGAGI. V was trimmed by 0 bases and J by 5 bases, leaving 13 bases between them. The CDR3 DNA reads as TGTGCCAGCAGTTACTCCAGACAGGACGTTTATGGCTACACCTTC. Translated, it gives CASSYSRQDVYGYTF.

About this clone: A junction boundary mismatches the germline segment, possibly from a read error. This chain links TRBV10-2 with TRBJ1-6; 8 nucleotides agree with TRBD1. The V gene's germline CDR1 is WSHSY and CDR2 SAAADI. The CDR3 runs to 13 residues. This CDR3 reads CASSESLSGQGLF. CDR3 nucleotide sequence: TGCGCCAGCAGTGAGTCACTATCCGGACAGGGCCTGTTT.